The present TCR beta chain was sequenced within a study of beta chain features in type 1 diabetes. General study points: In these data, an HLA type influence on TCRB rearrangement remained unresolved.

Worth noting for this clone: No antigen is known for it.

Isolated RNA was reverse transcribed in full, so expressed TCRB transcripts were sequenced. Sequenced by immunoSEQ multiplex PCR; TCRdb stores in-frame clones only, minus some. The sample has 330,000 or so clones; about 20% are singletons. Germline CDR1 reads LNHNV; CDR2 reads YYDKDF (reference sequence). The CDR3 has 16 residues. V was pared by 0 bases and J by 3 bases, with 5 bases of the junction left unmatched. The rearrangement joins TRBV15 to TRBJ1-5, with 7 bases lining up with TRBD1. Sequences were obtained from naive CD4+ T cells from blood. The source is a woman in her late teens or twenties in good health. The CDR3 bases are TGTGCCACCAGCAGAGAGGGACAGTATTTCAATCAGCCCCAGCATTTT. This codes for CATSREGQYFNQPQHF.